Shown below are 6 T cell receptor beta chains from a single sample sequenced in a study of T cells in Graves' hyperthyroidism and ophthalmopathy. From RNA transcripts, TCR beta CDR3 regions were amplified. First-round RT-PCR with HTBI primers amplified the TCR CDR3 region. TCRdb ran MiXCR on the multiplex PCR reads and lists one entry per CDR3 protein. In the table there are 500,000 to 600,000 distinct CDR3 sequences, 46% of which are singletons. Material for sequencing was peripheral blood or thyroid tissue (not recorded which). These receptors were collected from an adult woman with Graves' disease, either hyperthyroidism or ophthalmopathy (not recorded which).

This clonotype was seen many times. The CDR3 DNA follows: TGTGCCAGCAGATTGCATGGAAACACTGAAGCTTTCTTT. Protein product: CASRLHGNTEAFF. The gene calls are TRBV6-6 and TRBJ1-1; D gene ambiguous. This CDR3 has 13 residues. Germline V lookup: CDR1 MNHNY, CDR2 SVGAGI (reference sequence). V lost 6 bases and J 2 bases, leaving 10 bases between the germline ends.

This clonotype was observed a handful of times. The CDR3 spells CASSEHPTGSPLHF. The CDR3 DNA reads as TGTGCCAGCAGCGAACACCCGACAGGGTCACCCCTCCACTTT. The rearrangement joins TRBV9 to TRBJ1-6, with 7 bases aligning to TRBD1. CDR1 is SGDLS and CDR2 is YYNGEE in the germline V gene. The trim removed 3 bases at V and 10 bases at J, leaving 7 bases unmatched. The CDR3 sequence is 14 residues long.

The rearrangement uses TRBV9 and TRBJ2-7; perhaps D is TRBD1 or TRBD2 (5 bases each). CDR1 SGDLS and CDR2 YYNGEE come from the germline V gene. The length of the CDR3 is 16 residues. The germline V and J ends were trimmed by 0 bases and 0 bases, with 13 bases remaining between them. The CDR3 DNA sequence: TGTGCCAGCAGCGTAGGATCCGGGGCAGTCTCCTACGAGCAGTACTTC. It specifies CASSVGSGAVSYEQYF. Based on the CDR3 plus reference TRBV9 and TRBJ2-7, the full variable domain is DSGVTQTPKHLITATGQRVTLRCSPRSGDLSVYWYQQSLDQGLQFLIQYYNGEERAKGNILERFSAQQFPDLHSELNLSSLELGDSALYFCASSVGSGAVSYEQYFGPGTRLTVT.

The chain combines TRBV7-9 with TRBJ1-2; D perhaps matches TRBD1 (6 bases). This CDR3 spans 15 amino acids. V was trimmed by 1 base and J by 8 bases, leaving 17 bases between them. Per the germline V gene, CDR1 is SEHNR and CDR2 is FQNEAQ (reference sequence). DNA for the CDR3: TGTGCCAGCAGCTTAGGGACAGAGGGCCCGGGAGGCTACACCTTC. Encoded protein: CASSLGTEGPGGYTF.

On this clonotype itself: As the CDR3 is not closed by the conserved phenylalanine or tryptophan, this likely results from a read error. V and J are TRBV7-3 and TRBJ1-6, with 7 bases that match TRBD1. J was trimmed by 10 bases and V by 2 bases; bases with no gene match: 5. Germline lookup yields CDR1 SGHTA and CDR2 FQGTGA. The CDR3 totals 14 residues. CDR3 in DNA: TGTGCCAGCAGCTTAGGCCAGGGGGACTCACCCCTCCACTCT. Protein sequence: CASSLGQGDSPLHS.

DNA of the CDR3: TGTGCCAGCAGCTTAGCGCTGGCGGGAGGGGGGAACATTCAGTACTTC. Translation gives CASSLALAGGGNIQYF. The chain carries TRBV7-2 and TRBJ2-4; 9 bases fit TRBD2. Germline assignment: CDR1 SGHTA and CDR2 FQGNSA. The CDR3 runs 16 residues. The trim removed 0 bases at V and 7 bases at J, leaving 7 bases unmatched.